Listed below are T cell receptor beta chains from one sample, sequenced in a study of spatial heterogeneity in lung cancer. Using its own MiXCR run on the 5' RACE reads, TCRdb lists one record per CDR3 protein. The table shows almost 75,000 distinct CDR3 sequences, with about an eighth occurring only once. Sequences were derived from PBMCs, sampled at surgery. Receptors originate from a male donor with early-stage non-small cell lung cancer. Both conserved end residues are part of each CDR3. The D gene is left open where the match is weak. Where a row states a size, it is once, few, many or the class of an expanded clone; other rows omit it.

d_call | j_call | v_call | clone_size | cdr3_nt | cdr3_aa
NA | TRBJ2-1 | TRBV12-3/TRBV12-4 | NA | TGTGCCAGCAGTTTAGCCCCGGGAGCTAGTGAGCAGTTCTTC | CASSLAPGASEQFF
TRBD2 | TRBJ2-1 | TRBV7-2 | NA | TGTGCCAGCAGCTTATTTTACAGGACTAGCGGGGGGGACAATGAGCAGTTCTTC | CASSLFYRTSGGDNEQFF
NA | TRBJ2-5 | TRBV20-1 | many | TGCAGTGCTAGAGGGCAGAATAGAGAGACCCAGTACTTC | CSARGQNRETQYF
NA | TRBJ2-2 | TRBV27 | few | TGTGCCAGCAGTTTAATTCCGGGAGTGAACACCGGGGAGCTGTTTTTT | CASSLIPGVNTGELFF
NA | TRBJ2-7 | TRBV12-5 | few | TGTGCTAGTGGTTTGGTCTACGAGCAGTACTTC | CASGLVYEQYF
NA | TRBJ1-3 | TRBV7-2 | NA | TGTGCCAGCAGCTTAGGAGGGGCGCGGAACACCATATATTTT | CASSLGGARNTIYF
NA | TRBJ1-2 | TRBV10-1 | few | TGCGCCAGCAGTGAGCTACAGAACTATGGCTACACCTTC | CASSELQNYGYTF
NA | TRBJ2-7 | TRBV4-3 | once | TGCGCCAGCAGCCAAGAGACGGACGCACTCCTGGGCGAGCAGTACTTC | CASSQETDALLGEQYF
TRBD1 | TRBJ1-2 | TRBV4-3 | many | TGCGCCAGCAGCCAAGAACCACAAGGGACAGGCAACTATGGCTACACCTTC | CASSQEPQGTGNYGYTF
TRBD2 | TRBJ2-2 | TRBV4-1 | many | TGCGCCAGCAGCCTACGGACTAGCGGGACCGGGGAGCTGTTTTTT | CASSLRTSGTGELFF
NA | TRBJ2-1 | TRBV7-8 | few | TGTGCCAGCAGCTTCGGCAGGGGGAGGGGCTCCTACAATGAGCAGTTCTTC | CASSFGRGRGSYNEQFF
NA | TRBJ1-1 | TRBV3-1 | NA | TGTGCCAGCAGCCAATCGGTCACTGAAGCTTTCTTT | CASSQSVTEAFF
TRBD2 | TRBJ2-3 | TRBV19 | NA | TGTGCCAGTACTTTGATGGCGGGAGTTAGCACAGATACGCAGTATTTT | CASTLMAGVSTDTQYF
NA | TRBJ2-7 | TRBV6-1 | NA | TGTGCCAGCAGTCACACCACGACGGGTTACGAGCAGTACTTC | CASSHTTTGYEQYF
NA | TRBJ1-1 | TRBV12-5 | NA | TGTGCTAGTGGTTTGGTACAGGGTAGGGCGGTGAACACTGAAGCTTTCTTT | CASGLVQGRAVNTEAFF
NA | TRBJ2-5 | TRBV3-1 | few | TGTGCCAGCAGGGCGACTATTGAGGAGACCCAGTACTTC | CASRATIEETQYF
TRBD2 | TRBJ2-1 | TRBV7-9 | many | TGTGCCAGCGGGACTAGCGGGAGTCGTTCCCCCGAGCAGTTCTTC | CASGTSGSRSPEQFF
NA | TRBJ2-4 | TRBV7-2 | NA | TGTGCCAGCAGCTTATGGGTGGAAAACATTCAGTACTTC | CASSLWVENIQYF
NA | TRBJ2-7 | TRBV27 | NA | TGTGCCAGCAGTGGACAGCTCTACGAGCAGTACTTC | CASSGQLYEQYF
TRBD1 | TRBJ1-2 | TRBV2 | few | TGTGCCAGCAGTGAAGTCGGGACAGGGGGCAACTATGGCTACACCTTC | CASSEVGTGGNYGYTF
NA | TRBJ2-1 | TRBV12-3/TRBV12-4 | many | TGTGCCAGCAGCCCAAGGAGCGGACATTACAATGAGCAGTTCTTC | CASSPRSGHYNEQFF
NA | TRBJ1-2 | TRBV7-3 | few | TGTGCCAGCAGCACTGACCGCCGGGGAAACTATGGCTACACCTTC | CASSTDRRGNYGYTF
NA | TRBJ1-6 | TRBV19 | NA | TGTGCCAGTACCCTGGACACCCGTGTATCCTATAATTCACCCCTCCACTTT | CASTLDTRVSYNSPLHF
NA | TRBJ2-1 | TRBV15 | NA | TGTGCCACCAGCAGATTTAACAATGGGGATGAGCAGTTCTTC | CATSRFNNGDEQFF
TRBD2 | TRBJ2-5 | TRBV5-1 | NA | TGCGCCAGCAGCTCTCAGGGAGGGCAAGAAGAGACCCAGTACTTC | CASSSQGGQEETQYF
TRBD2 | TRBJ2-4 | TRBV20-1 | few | TGCAGTGCTAAAGGACTAGCGTACGAAGCCAAAAACATTCAGTACTTC | CSAKGLAYEAKNIQYF
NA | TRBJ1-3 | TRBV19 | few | TGTGCCAGTAGTATTATGGCCCCGCATTCTGGAAACACCATATATTTT | CASSIMAPHSGNTIYF
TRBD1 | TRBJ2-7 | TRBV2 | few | TGTGCCATGGGACAGGGATACGAGCAGTACTTC | CAMGQGYEQYF